This T cell receptor beta chain was profiled in a study of blood T cell repertoires in COVID-19. Assay used: immunoSEQ multiplex PCR; TCRdb lists only in-frame clones, some missing. The sample yields around 140,000 clones, around four fifths seen once. This clone was observed once. CDR3 size: 15 residues. Germline CDR1 reads KGHSH; CDR2 reads LQKENI. J was trimmed by 4 bases and V by 3 bases; bases with no gene match: 5. V and J are TRBV18 and TRBJ2-2; 7 positions match TRBD1. Material for sequencing was PBMCs or T cells enriched from blood (not recorded which). The sequence was obtained from a man aged 35 to 55 with acute COVID-19. CDR3 sequence reads: CASSPDRVSTGELFF. CDR3 bases: TGTGCCAGCTCACCCGACAGGGTGAGCACCGGGGAGCTGTTTTTT.